These 4 T cell receptor beta chains were all obtained from the same sample, sequenced in a study of blood T cell repertoires in COVID-19. Sequenced by immunoSEQ multiplex PCR; TCRdb stores in-frame clones only, minus some. The sample lists roughly 150,000 clones, approximately 90% occurring once. The sample comprised peripheral blood. Receptor source: a man aged 18 to 29 with acute or convalescent COVID-19.

The chain combines TRBV6-1 with TRBJ1-2; D unclear. Germline values: CDR1 MNHNS, CDR2 SASEGT. This CDR3 region has 14 residues. The ends were cut back, 0 bases at V and 8 bases at J, with 13 bases in the middle. CDR3: CASSEALGLGGYTF. The CDR3 bases are TGTGCCAGCAGTGAAGCGTTAGGACTTGGGGGCTACACCTTC.

Only one count was recorded for this clone. V is TRBV28 and J is TRBJ2-7; TRBD2 matches at 11 bases. J was trimmed by 2 bases and V by 2 bases; bases with no gene match: 8. Germline-derived CDR1 and CDR2 are MDHEN and SYDVKM. There are 17 residues in the CDR3. The CDR3 sequence: CASSLTPASGRTYEQYF. The CDR3 DNA reads as TGTGCCAGCAGTTTAACCCCCGCTAGCGGGAGGACCTACGAGCAGTACTTC.

The V gene is TRBV6-2 or TRBV6-3, the J gene TRBJ2-7, with D maybe TRBD2 (5 bases). The CDR3 sequence is 14 residues long. Trimming removed 7 bases from V and 7 bases from J, with 20 bases in between. In germline, CDR1 is MNHEY, CDR2 SVGEGT. For the CDR3, the DNA is TGTGCCAGCACCCCCCCAAGGGAGTCGCGGGAGCAGTACTTC. It yields the protein CASTPPRESREQYF.

This sequence joins TRBV4-1 and TRBJ1-2; the match to TRBD1 covers 7 bases. The V and J ends lost 3 bases and 2 bases, in that order; junction bases with no gene match: 3. CDR3 length: 14 amino acids. CDR1 is MGHRA and CDR2 is YSYEKL in the germline V gene. In DNA form, the CDR3 reads TGCGCCAGCAGCCAGGCAGGGGGAAACTATGGCTACACCTTC. It codes for CASSQAGGNYGYTF.